This is a list of T cell receptor beta chains from one sample in a study of cytomegalovirus exposure and HLA in healthy donors. Profiling relied on immunoSEQ multiplex PCR, and the TCRdb table lists in-frame clones only, not all of them. The sample shows approximately 120,000 clones, roughly three quarters of them seen only once. Sequenced input: PBMCs. These receptor sequences come from a man aged 25-40 years in good health and CMV-seropositive. Both conserved end residues are part of each CDR3. Fields, in order: J gene, V gene, CDR3 protein.

TRBJ2-5 | TRBV15 | CATSRGQGDETQYF
TRBJ2-1 | TRBV9 | CASSASGGEFDEQFF
TRBJ1-1 | TRBV6-4 | CASSPGQGNTEAFF
TRBJ2-1 | TRBV28 | CASTLPGLAGTSYNEQFF
TRBJ2-1 | TRBV7-9 | CASSLGWTSGRVHEQFF
TRBJ2-3 | TRBV4-1 | CVSSQGLLTQYF
TRBJ2-3 | TRBV6-6 | CASRSQGLDTQYF
TRBJ1-1 | TRBV29-1 | CSVESEHTEAFF
TRBJ2-1 | TRBV7-8 | CASSLAGVADNEQFF
TRBJ2-3 | TRBV4-2 | CASSFPGQGGTDTQYF
TRBJ2-2 | TRBV25-1 | CASSVSGTSGAGELFF
TRBJ1-2 | TRBV4-1 | CASHTYQGAGGYTF
TRBJ2-7 | TRBV18 | CASSPPGGGGEQYF
TRBJ2-7 | TRBV2 | CASKEGDSYEQYF
TRBJ2-7 | TRBV14 | CASSATGTGAIKQYF
TRBJ2-7 | TRBV4-3 | CASSQGGLAGRYEQYF
TRBJ1-1 | TRBV4-1 | CASSRLEGSTEAFF
TRBJ2-3 | TRBV5-8 | CARPSGPSTSTDTQYF
TRBJ2-3 | TRBV30 | CAWSYRGDTQYF
TRBJ2-1 | TRBV14 | CASSQDLRGDPDQSSYNEQFF
TRBJ2-1 | TRBV27 | CASSSPGQGYNEQFF
TRBJ1-4 | TRBV28 | CASSIFFQARATNEKLFF
TRBJ2-1 | TRBV11-3 | CASSPGQGYNEQFF
TRBJ2-6 | TRBV27 | CASSLGQGLGSGANVLTF
TRBJ2-2 | TRBV11-3 | CASSVAGNTGELFF
TRBJ2-1 | TRBV7-2 | CASSLLREGLEQFF
TRBJ2-5 | TRBV7-6 | CASSLGAGGPEKTQYF
TRBJ2-7 | TRBV6-5 | CASSYHHVRGIYEQYF
TRBJ2-5 | TRBV6-1 | CASSPGGGGPETQYF
TRBJ2-7 | TRBV5-1 | CASSFPSGNEQYF
TRBJ2-7 | TRBV29-1 | CSTRGGGSDEQYF
TRBJ2-6 | TRBV13 | CASSFPLGAGASSGANVLTF
TRBJ2-7 | TRBV15 | CATSRDPGTYEQYF
TRBJ2-7 | TRBV2 | CASSLWSGSRNEQYF
TRBJ2-1 | TRBV5-1 | CASSLTRFNEQFF
TRBJ2-7 | TRBV7-2 | CASSLLGTGGHEQYF
TRBJ2-2 | TRBV27 | CASSSKGQVGELFF
TRBJ1-5 | TRBV27 | CASSADRGNQPQHF
TRBJ2-2 | TRBV5-4 | CASKGAITGELFF
TRBJ2-1 | TRBV5-4 | CASRLTSGAWDEQFF
TRBJ2-1 | TRBV6-5 | CASSYQPGLVNEQFF
TRBJ1-4 | TRBV9 | CASSVVGDGGKLFF
TRBJ2-7 | TRBV19 | CASSIRREKVYEQYF
TRBJ2-5 | TRBV19 | CASSPDRGRQETQYF
TRBJ2-7 | TRBV29-1 | CSVEGAGGLVEQYF
TRBJ2-1 | TRBV28 | CASWIEGASYNEQFF
TRBJ1-1 | TRBV4-1 | CASSHSMEGSTEAFF
TRBJ2-4 | TRBV7-2 | CASSRGGDIQYF
TRBJ2-5 | TRBV19 | CASSSHRGTRETQYF
TRBJ1-3 | TRBV7-3 | CASSPDSNSGNTIYF
TRBJ2-7 | TRBV27 | CASSLTAGALENYEQYF
TRBJ1-1 | TRBV27 | CASNSQGGPLQAFF
TRBJ1-6 | TRBV9 | CASSFRQGDGSPLHF
TRBJ1-2 | TRBV9 | CASSANPGSAYYGYTF
TRBJ2-1 | TRBV25-1 | CASTLAGGRNEQFF